Listed below are T cell receptor beta chains from one sample, sequenced in a study of T-cell reconstitution after alpha-beta-depleted transplantation in children. TCRdb independently ran MiXCR on the PCR reads; one entry per CDR3 protein. The sample carries approximately 400,000 distinct CDR3 sequences, 15% to 20% recorded once. Specimen: PBMCs, mostly from graft donor cells, collected 360 days after TCRalphabeta/CD19-depleted stem cell transplant. The source of these receptors is a boy younger than two who had a stem cell transplant for Wiskott-Aldrich syndrome, so the T cells may come from the graft donor. Both conserved end residues are part of each CDR3. A D gene is named only where the DNA matches it firmly. Not every row has a clone size; where given, it reads once, few, many or a size class.

clone size	CDR3 length	J gene	V gene	D gene	CDR3 DNA	CDR3 protein
.	16	TRBJ2-1	TRBV18	TRBD1	TGTGCCAGCTCACCTAACGACAGGGTTTCCTACAATGAGCAGTTCTTC	CASSPNDRVSYNEQFF
few	14	TRBJ1-4	TRBV20-1	.	TGCAGTGCTGCTCCGGGACGGTTTAATGAAAAACTGTTTTTT	CSAAPGRFNEKLFF
few	13	TRBJ1-1	TRBV7-7	.	TGTGCCAGCAGCTTAGGGGTTGGCACTGAAGCTTTCTTT	CASSLGVGTEAFF
.	16	TRBJ2-7	TRBV27	.	TGTGCCAGCAGTTCACCGGGACACCTTTCCTCCTACGAGCAGTACTTC	CASSSPGHLSSYEQYF
few	12	TRBJ2-7	TRBV2	.	TGTGCCAGCAGTGAACTCCAGGGGCAGGTCAACTTC	CASSELQGQVNF
.	15	TRBJ2-1	TRBV6-5	TRBD2	TGTGCCAGCAGTTACTCTGGGACTAGCAGGTATGAGCAGTTCTTC	CASSYSGTSRYEQFF
.	13	TRBJ2-4	TRBV30	.	TGTGGTACAGGCGTTCCGGCCAAAAACATTCAGTACTTC	CGTGVPAKNIQYF
few	16	TRBJ2-7	TRBV6-1	TRBD1	TGTGCCAGCAAACCGGGCTCCGGGACAGGGACCTACGAGCAGTACTTC	CASKPGSGTGTYEQYF
few	15	TRBJ2-7	TRBV11-3	.	TGTGCCAGCAGCCGGGGGCCAACGAGCTCCTACGAGCAGTACTTC	CASSRGPTSSYEQYF
.	14	TRBJ2-3	TRBV6-1	TRBD2	TGTGCCAGCAGGCGGGAGCGGGTCACAGATACGCAGTATTTT	CASRRERVTDTQYF
few	14	TRBJ2-3	TRBV27	TRBD2	TGTGCCAGCAGTAGCGGGAGGTTCACAGATACGCAGTATTTT	CASSSGRFTDTQYF
few	17	TRBJ2-2	TRBV12-3/TRBV12-4	TRBD2	TGTGCCAGCAGTCCAAGACTAGCGGGGAGACCCACCGGGGAGCTGTTTTTT	CASSPRLAGRPTGELFF
once	14	TRBJ1-1	TRBV4-3	.	TGCGCCAGCAGCCAAGATAACAGGGACACTGAAGCTTTCTTT	CASSQDNRDTEAFF
few	13	TRBJ2-7	TRBV5-1	.	TGCGCCAGCAGCTTGGAAGGACCCAGGGTGCAGTACTTC	CASSLEGPRVQYF
.	15	TRBJ2-7	TRBV4-2	.	TGTGCCAGCAGCCAACGCACGGATTGGGGATACGAGCAGTACTTC	CASSQRTDWGYEQYF
few	14	TRBJ1-1	TRBV4-3	.	TGCGCCAGCAGCCAAGATGATCGAGCGACTGAAGCTTTCTTT	CASSQDDRATEAFF
.	15	TRBJ2-5	TRBV27	TRBD1	TGTGCCAGCAGGATGGACAGGGGCCCTTTTGGGGCCCAGTACTTC	CASRMDRGPFGAQYF
few	18	TRBJ2-5	TRBV11-2	TRBD2	TGTGCCAGCAGCTTGGTCGCACAAAGCGGGGGGGTGCAAGAGACCCAGTACTTC	CASSLVAQSGGVQETQYF
few	11	TRBJ1-4	TRBV15	.	TGTGCCACCAGCGTGGGGGGAAAACTGTTTTTT	CATSVGGKLFF
many	15	TRBJ2-1	TRBV2	TRBD2	TGTGCCAGCAGTGAAGAAACTAGCGTGACTAATGAGCAGTTCTTC	CASSEETSVTNEQFF
.	12	TRBJ2-7	TRBV29-1	.	TGCAGCGTTGCGCCTAGCGTGTACGAGCAGTACTTC	CSVAPSVYEQYF
few	21	TRBJ2-3	TRBV4-1	TRBD2	TGCGCCAGCAGCCAAGATGTTCCCCCTCGCGGGAGGGCCTCTAGCACAGATACGCAGTATTTT	CASSQDVPPRGRASSTDTQYF
few	13	TRBJ2-7	TRBV20-1	TRBD2	TGCAGTGCTGGGCTAGCGGGGGGCTACGAGCAGTACTTC	CSAGLAGGYEQYF
few	13	TRBJ2-7	TRBV29-1	.	TGCAGCGTTGTGTTCAGGACTCAATACGAGCAGTACTTC	CSVVFRTQYEQYF
.	12	TRBJ1-5	TRBV10-3	.	TGTGCCATCAGTGATCCGAATCAGCCCCAGCATTTT	CAISDPNQPQHF
.	15	TRBJ1-6	TRBV9	.	TGTGCCAGCAGCGGGACAGTCGCCTATAATTCACCCCTCCACTTT	CASSGTVAYNSPLHF
.	13	TRBJ1-5	TRBV6-1	.	TGTGCCAGCCGGGGGGCCCTTTATCAGCCCCAGCATTTT	CASRGALYQPQHF
many	13	TRBJ2-1	TRBV24-1	.	TGTGCCACCAGTGATTTGGAGGAAAATGAGCAGTTCTTC	CATSDLEENEQFF
.	14	TRBJ2-7	TRBV19	.	TGTGCCAGTAGCCCTCGGGACACCTTCTACGAGCAGTACTTC	CASSPRDTFYEQYF